The 25 T cell receptor beta chains reported below all come from one sample, sequenced in a study of T-cell reconstitution after alpha-beta-depleted transplantation in children. Unique molecular identifiers were built into the TCRbeta library. One entry per CDR3 protein, called by TCRdb with MiXCR from the PCR reads. The table lists roughly 670,000 distinct CDR3 sequences, around 13% of them singletons. Sequenced here: PBMCs, sampled before TCRalphabeta/CD19-depleted stem cell transplant. These receptors came from a girl aged 2 to 10 with congenital amegakaryocytic thrombocytopenia, due to receive a stem cell transplant.

The V gene is TRBV25-1, the J gene TRBJ2-1; D is unclear. CDR1 is MGHDK, CDR2 SYGVNS, per germline. CDR3 length equals 14 residues. The V and J ends lost 6 bases and 10 bases respectively, with 19 bases between them. CDR3 sequence reads: CASSSWVLSAEQFF. Written as DNA, the CDR3 is TGTGCCAGCAGCTCCTGGGTTTTGTCTGCCGAGCAGTTCTTC.

This clonotype was counted at least ten times. The genes are TRBV29-1 and TRBJ1-3, with D perhaps matching TRBD1 (6 bases). Trimming stripped 7 bases from V and 1 base from J, with 14 bases between. The CDR3 contains 14 residues. Germline CDR1 is SQVTM and CDR2 is ANQGSEA. This CDR3 is CSAANRASGNTIYF. The CDR3, as DNA: TGCAGCGCCGCGAACAGGGCGTCTGGAAACACCATATATTTT.

This clonotype was seen many times. The rearrangement joins TRBV5-1 to TRBJ1-1; tentative D call: TRBD1 (5 bases). This CDR3 is built from 14 residues. In germline, CDR1 is SGHRS, CDR2 YFSETQ. V lost 3 bases and J lost 8, with 17 bases in between. Here the CDR3 DNA reads TGCGCCAGCAGCTCCGGTGGCCGGGGGTCGGAAGCTTTCTTT. As protein: CASSSGGRGSEAFF. Filled out from reference TRBV5-1 and TRBJ1-1, the complete variable domain reads KAGVTQTPRYLIKTRGQQVTLSCSPISGHRSVSWYQQTPGQGLQFLFEYFSETQRNKGNFPGRFSGRQFSNSRSEMNVSTLELGDSALYLCASSSGGRGSEAFFGQGTRLTVV.

This clonotype occurred many times. The chain combines TRBV3-1 with TRBJ2-5; 7 bases agree with TRBD2. With 1 base clipped from V and 5 bases from J, the junction kept 4 bases outside the gene matches. Germline lookup yields CDR1 LGHDT and CDR2 YNNKEL (reference sequence). The CDR3 runs 14 residues. CDR3 in amino acids: CASSQVGGSETQYF. CDR3 nucleotides: TGTGCCAGCAGCCAAGTCGGCGGGAGTGAGACCCAGTACTTC.

This clonotype came up once. This chain links TRBV6-5 with TRBJ2-2; no clear D. Germline values: CDR1 MNHEY, CDR2 SVGAGI. The CDR3 runs to 13 residues. With 2 bases removed from V and 6 bases from J, the gap between germline ends came to 7 bases. The CDR3 is CASSYPAAGELFF. CDR3 sequence (DNA): TGTGCCAGCAGTTACCCGGCAGCCGGGGAGCTGTTTTTT.

This clonotype has a count of ten or more. This chain links TRBV20-1 with TRBJ2-3, with TRBD2 identical over 9 bases. The CDR3 runs 15 residues. Germline values: CDR1 DFQATT, CDR2 SNEGSKA (reference sequence). Unmatched junction bases numbered 3, after V lost 0 bases and J lost 2 bases. CDR3 residues: CSARDRTSVTDTQYF. CDR3 nucleotide sequence: TGCAGTGCTAGAGATCGGACTAGCGTCACAGATACGCAGTATTTT.

This clonotype appeared many times. This chain connects TRBV5-1 to TRBJ1-4, with a tentative D call TRBD1 (6 bases). The CDR3 contains 15 residues. V lost 6 bases and J 4 bases, leaving 16 bases between the germline ends. In germline, CDR1 is SGHRS, CDR2 YFSETQ. The chain's CDR3 is CASKLAGVINEKLFF. CDR3 nucleotides: TGCGCCAGCAAGTTGGCAGGGGTAATTAATGAAAAACTGTTTTTT.

As concerns this clonotype: A much larger clone lies a single base off, so this may be a read error. The CDR3 loop is CASGFLPTSGLNEHFF. CDR3 in DNA: TGCGCCAGCGGGTTCCTCCCGACTAGCGGACTCAATGAGCACTTCTTC. This rearrangement joins TRBV5-1 to TRBJ2-1; the match to TRBD2 covers 9 bases. This CDR3 comprises 16 residues. Germline CDR1 SGHRS, CDR2 YFSETQ. Supplemented by reference TRBV5-1 and TRBJ2-1, the full variable domain reads KAGVTQTPRYLIKTRGQQVTLSCSPISGHRSVSWYQQTPGQGLQFLFEYFSETQRNKGNFPGRFSGRQFSNSRSEMNVSTLELGDSALYLCASGFLPTSGLNEHFFGPGTRLTVL.

This clonotype was seen many times. The rearrangement links TRBV20-1 to TRBJ2-1; no clear D gene. CDR3 length equals 18 residues. Germline V gene lookup returns CDR1 DFQATT and CDR2 SNEGSKA (reference sequence). The V end lost 1 base, the J end lost 7 bases, and 26 bases lay between the germline ends. CDR3 DNA sequence: TGCAGTGCTAGAGTCTTAGTCGTCAGGCGCCTGAAAAGGAATGAGCAGTTCTTC. Its protein is CSARVLVVRRLKRNEQFF.

The gene calls are TRBV19 and TRBJ1-5; 9 bases map to TRBD1. V gave up 6 bases and J gave up 2 bases; unmatched junction bases: 20. This CDR3 has 20 amino acids. Germline CDR1 LNHDA, CDR2 SQIVND (reference sequence). In nucleotides, the CDR3 is TGTGCCAGTAGGAAGAGTTCCGGGACAGGGCAATTTATGGGCAATCAGCCCCAGCATTTT. This sequence encodes CASRKSSGTGQFMGNQPQHF.

In its sample, this clonotype was seen once. A read error may be the cause here, since a much bigger clone is one base away. In DNA form, the CDR3 reads TGCTGCGCTAGACGGGGACATCTATGGGGCCAAGAGACCCAGTACTTC. Translated: CCARRGHLWGQETQYF. V gene TRBV20-1 combines with J gene TRBJ2-5, with D possibly TRBD1 on 6 matching bases. The germline CDR1 and CDR2 sequences are DFQATT and SNEGSKA (reference sequence). The CDR3 spans 16 residues.

The chain links TRBV12-3 or TRBV12-4 to TRBJ1-5; 7 nucleotides agree with TRBD1. The CDR3 runs 15 residues. The V segment lost 5 bases and the J segment 1 base; nucleotides outside the gene matches: 5. The CDR3 sequence: CASSGRQGSNQPQHF. CDR3 DNA sequence: TGTGCCAGCAGTGGCCGACAGGGCAGCAATCAGCCCCAGCATTTT.

This clonotype was counted many times. This chain links TRBV5-1 with TRBJ2-7, with 7 bases identical to TRBD2. Germline lookup yields CDR1 SGHRS and CDR2 YFSETQ. V trimming: 2 bases; J trimming: 6 bases; junction bases outside the gene matches: 2. CDR3 length equals 12 residues. The CDR3 loop reads CASSFTGGEQYF. Written as DNA, the CDR3 is TGCGCCAGCAGCTTCACGGGAGGCGAGCAGTACTTC.

This clonotype was counted at least ten times. The chain links TRBV5-1 to TRBJ2-3; a weak D match, TRBD1 (5 bases). CDR3 size: 13 residues. V was shortened by 5 bases and J by 12 bases, with 19 bases between the two germline ends. CDR1 and CDR2 from the germline V gene are SGHRS and YFSETQ. As DNA, the CDR3 is TGCGCCAGCAGGGACATCCAGATGGGCCTCCAGTATTTT. Its protein product is CASRDIQMGLQYF. The full variable domain, with the rest looked up from reference TRBV5-1 and TRBJ2-3, is KAGVTQTPRYLIKTRGQQVTLSCSPISGHRSVSWYQQTPGQGLQFLFEYFSETQRNKGNFPGRFSGRQFSNSRSEMNVSTLELGDSALYLCASRDIQMGLQYFGPGTRLTVL.

Ten or more counts support this clonotype. The V and J genes are TRBV20-1 and TRBJ2-1; 10 nucleotides match TRBD2. The CDR3 sequence is 14 residues long. With 6 bases clipped from V and 3 bases from J, the junction kept 5 bases outside the gene matches. Germline CDR1 DFQATT, CDR2 SNEGSKA (reference sequence). CDR3 region: CSAPRLAGYNEQFF. CDR3 bases: TGCAGTGCACCGAGACTAGCGGGCTACAATGAGCAGTTCTTC.

This clonotype was recorded many times. The rearrangement links TRBV7-2 to TRBJ2-3; D is undetermined. The CDR3 has 15 amino acids. Per the germline V gene, CDR1 is SGHTA and CDR2 is FQGNSA. Trimming removed 0 bases from V and 0 bases from J, with 7 bases in between. For the CDR3, the DNA is TGTGCCAGCAGCTTAGCGAGAAGCAGCACAGATACGCAGTATTTT. Its protein product is CASSLARSSTDTQYF.

The gene calls are TRBV30 and TRBJ1-1, with D unclear. The germline V and J ends were trimmed by 1 base and 6 bases, with 6 bases remaining between them. The CDR3 is made up of 11 amino acids. Germline values: CDR1 GTSNPN, CDR2 SVGIG (reference sequence). The CDR3 nucleotides are TGTGCCTGGAGTGATCGGGCTGAAGCTTTCTTT. Translated, it gives CAWSDRAEAFF.

This clonotype was picked up many times. J is TRBJ1-2 and V is TRBV7-2; possibly TRBD1 for D (5 bases). Trimming left V 1 base short and J 4 bases short, with 10 bases between. CDR1 SGHTA and CDR2 FQGNSA come from the germline V gene. The CDR3 is made up of 14 amino acids. The CDR3 DNA follows: TGTGCCAGCAGCTTAGACAGGACCGCCTATGGCTACACCTTC. Protein product: CASSLDRTAYGYTF.

In this sample, this clonotype turned up many times. V is TRBV4-1 and J is TRBJ2-7; possibly TRBD1 for D (5 bases). CDR3 length: 15 amino acids. Germline V gene data show CDR1 as MGHRA and CDR2 as YSYEKL. Trimming removed 0 bases from V and 3 bases from J, with 12 bases in between. The CDR3 loop reads CASSQDWGTGYEQYF. CDR3 in DNA: TGCGCCAGCAGCCAAGATTGGGGCACTGGCTACGAGCAGTACTTC.

Ten or more counts support this clonotype. The rearrangement uses TRBV7-2 and TRBJ2-1; no clear D. This CDR3 has 17 amino acids. Germline CDR1 reads SGHTA; CDR2 reads FQGNSA. V gave up 3 bases and J gave up 8 bases, with 23 bases separating them. CDR3 in DNA: TGTGCCAGCAGCTTGTCCGCACATACACTCAGGTTGGATGAGCAGTTCTTC. This sequence encodes CASSLSAHTLRLDEQFF. Combining the CDR3 with reference TRBV7-2 and TRBJ2-1 gives the whole variable domain GAGVSQSPSNKVTEKGKDVELRCDPISGHTALYWYRQSLGQGLEFLIYFQGNSAPDKSGLPSDRFSAERTGGSVSTLTIQRTQQEDSAVYLCASSLSAHTLRLDEQFFGPGTRLTVL.

This clonotype was detected ten times or more. The chain uses TRBV10-2 and TRBJ2-3, with D maybe TRBD2 (6 bases). Trimming pared 6 bases from V and 0 bases from J, leaving 7 bases between. Germline CDR1 and CDR2: WSHSY and SAAADI. CDR3 size: 13 residues. The CDR3 here is CASSGTSTDTQYF. The CDR3 DNA is TGCGCCAGCAGCGGGACTAGCACAGATACGCAGTATTTT.

The sample holds many counts of this clonotype. This chain's CDR3 is CASSAPGGVYNEQFF. The CDR3 DNA reads as TGTGCCAGCAGCGCCCCTGGCGGCGTATACAATGAGCAGTTCTTC. The genes are TRBV5-5 and TRBJ2-1; D gene unclear. Germline loops: CDR1 SGHKS, CDR2 YYEKEE (reference sequence). The CDR3 is 15 amino acids. The germline V and J ends were trimmed by 4 bases and 4 bases, with 15 bases remaining between them.

Notes on this clonotype: A read error is possible here, since a much larger clone lies one base away. The J gene is TRBJ2-7, the V gene TRBV10-3; D not certain. CDR1 is ENHRY and CDR2 is SYGVKD in the germline V gene. The CDR3 is 13 residues long. V was clipped by 7 bases and J by 3 bases, with 13 bases between them. The CDR3: CAIIDENRYEQYF. CDR3 DNA sequence: TGTGCCATCATTGATGAAAACCGCTACGAGCAGTACTTC.

The CDR3 nucleotides read TGTGCCAGCAGTAGAGCTGCGGGACAGGTCTACGAGCAGTACTTC. Encoded protein: CASSRAAGQVYEQYF. The chain uses TRBV12-3 or TRBV12-4 and TRBJ2-7, with TRBD1 matching over 8 bases. This CDR3 region has 15 residues. With 5 bases clipped from V and 3 bases from J, the junction kept 9 bases outside the gene matches.

This chain links TRBV18 with TRBJ2-7; no firm D call. The CDR3 sequence is 16 residues long. V lost 2 bases and J lost 3, with 17 bases in between. The germline V gene encodes CDR1 KGHSH and CDR2 LQKENI. CDR3 DNA sequence: TGTGCCAGCTCACCAGACGAAAGCCAGAGGATCTACGAGCAGTACTTC. Protein product: CASSPDESQRIYEQYF.